The 29 T cell receptor beta chains below were found in one sample sequenced in a study of OX40 agonist ivuxolimab in advanced cancers. Repertoires were generated with immunoSEQ multiplex PCR, while TCRdb's copy carries only in-frame clones and drops some. The profile shows around 70,000 clones, around 80% of them singletons. Sequencing was performed on CD4+ or CD8+ T cells sorted from blood, taken in a trial of the OX40 agonist ivuxolimab. The receptors stem from an adult with an advanced solid tumor such as melanoma, head and neck, liver or kidney cancer.

The chain has TRBV5-1 and TRBJ2-2; D is uncertain. Germline loops: CDR1 SGHRS, CDR2 YFSETQ. The CDR3 covers 15 residues. Trimming left V 4 bases short and J 1 base short, with 11 bases between. The CDR3 protein is CASSADAGNTGELFF. Written as DNA, the CDR3 is TGCGCCAGCAGCGCAGACGCAGGGAACACCGGGGAGCTGTTTTTT.

The chain couples TRBV19 to TRBJ1-5; no clear D. CDR1 is LNHDA, CDR2 SQIVND, per germline (reference sequence). The CDR3 spans 13 residues. V was shortened by 5 bases and J by 5 bases, with 10 bases between the two germline ends. The CDR3 sequence is CASSLIEYQPQHF. Here the CDR3 DNA reads TGTGCCAGTAGTTTAATAGAGTATCAGCCCCAGCATTTT.

This clone was found a few times. The rearrangement links TRBV5-1 to TRBJ2-2; 7 bases align to TRBD1. The CDR3 contains 16 residues. Trimming removed 2 bases from V and 2 bases from J; junction bases left unmatched: 6. Per the germline V gene, CDR1 is SGHRS and CDR2 is YFSETQ. The CDR3 coding sequence is TGCGCCAGCAGCTTTGGGTCAGGGGGTAACACCGGGGAGCTGTTTTTT. This gives the protein CASSFGSGGNTGELFF.

This chain uses TRBV7-9 with TRBJ2-3; D uncertain. V lost 6 bases and J 10 bases, leaving 14 bases between the germline ends. Germline V CDR1 and CDR2: SEHNR, FQNEAQ (reference sequence). This CDR3 spans 12 amino acids. In nucleotides, the CDR3 is TGTGCCAGCAGACCCACCCTCGGTTCGCAGTATTTT. This sequence encodes CASRPTLGSQYF.

The chain combines TRBV6-6 with TRBJ2-5; TRBD1 agrees at 8 bases. Germline V gene lookup returns CDR1 MNHNY and CDR2 SVGAGI (reference sequence). The CDR3 covers 15 residues. With 8 bases clipped from V and 7 bases from J, the junction kept 15 bases outside the gene matches. The CDR3 loop reads CASVRTGTGQGTQYF. CDR3 DNA sequence: TGTGCCAGCGTTAGAACCGGGACAGGTCAGGGGACCCAGTACTTC.

The chain carries TRBV9 and TRBJ2-1, with D maybe TRBD2 (6 bases). This CDR3 is 17 amino acids long. V was trimmed by 3 bases and J by 9 bases, leaving 25 bases between them. Per the germline V gene, CDR1 is SGDLS and CDR2 is YYNGEE. CDR3 sequence reads: CASSEYPTSRALSEQFF. The CDR3 DNA sequence: TGTGCCAGCAGCGAATACCCGACTAGTAGGGCCCTCAGTGAGCAGTTCTTC.

The chain carries TRBV6-1 and TRBJ2-7, with no clear D. The germline V gene has CDR1 MNHNS and CDR2 SASEGT. V was cut by 2 bases and J by 3 bases, with 14 bases left in between. The length of the CDR3 is 15 residues. The CDR3 DNA is TGTGCCAGCAGTGAACGACCCCCGAAGCGCTACGAGCAGTACTTC. This sequence encodes CASSERPPKRYEQYF.

This clone was counted ten times or more. CDR3 bases: TGTGCCAGCAGTTTATCCGGTGGGGGGTACAAGAACACCGGGGAGCTGTTTTTT. Its translation is CASSLSGGGYKNTGELFF. J is TRBJ2-2 and V is TRBV28, with D tentatively TRBD2 (6 bases). Trimming left V 1 base short and J 1 base short, with 16 bases between. The CDR3 covers 18 residues. CDR1 MDHEN and CDR2 SYDVKM come from the germline V gene.

This sequence joins TRBV6-6 and TRBJ1-5; D is ambiguous. The V end was cut by 4 bases, the J end by 5 bases, with 6 bases between. The CDR3 has 12 amino acids. CDR1 and CDR2 (germline): MNHNY, SVGAGI (reference sequence). This chain's CDR3 is CASSLGDQPQHF. CDR3 sequence (DNA): TGTGCCAGCAGTTTGGGAGATCAGCCCCAGCATTTT.

This clone came up a few times. The chain has TRBV5-6 and TRBJ2-3; TRBD2 matches at 10 bases. CDR3 size: 18 residues. Germline V CDR1 and CDR2: SGHDT, YYEEEE. Unmatched junction bases numbered 10, after V lost 0 bases and J lost 3 bases. DNA of the CDR3: TGTGCCAGCAGCTTGGGCCCGAAGCGGGGGGGCCGGACAGATACGCAGTATTTT. This codes for CASSLGPKRGGRTDTQYF.

This chain joins TRBV5-1 and TRBJ2-1; 12 bases align to TRBD2. The CDR3 loop spans 15 amino acids. Looked up from germline, CDR1 is SGHRS and CDR2 is YFSETQ. With V trimmed by 4 bases and J by 6 bases, 5 bases remained unmatched. CDR3 sequence (DNA): TGCGCCAGCAGCCCTGGACTAGCGGGGTTCAATGAGCAGTTCTTC. This translates into CASSPGLAGFNEQFF. Combining the CDR3 with reference TRBV5-1 and TRBJ2-1 gives the whole variable domain KAGVTQTPRYLIKTRGQQVTLSCSPISGHRSVSWYQQTPGQGLQFLFEYFSETQRNKGNFPGRFSGRQFSNSRSEMNVSTLELGDSALYLCASSPGLAGFNEQFFGPGTRLTVL.

V is TRBV28 and J is TRBJ2-7, with TRBD2 identical over 15 bases. Per germline, CDR1 MDHEN and CDR2 SYDVKM. This CDR3 region has 17 residues. The V gene end was trimmed by 5 bases and the J gene end by 7 bases; junction bases not matched to a gene: 12. The CDR3 DNA sequence: TGTGCCAGCAGTATAGGACTAGCGGGAGGGCCCAGGAGAGAGCAGTACTTC. This gives the protein CASSIGLAGGPRREQYF.

This chain joins TRBV7-2 and TRBJ1-2; 11 bases are shared with TRBD1. Germline V gives CDR1 SGHTA, CDR2 FQGNSA. The V segment lost 5 bases and the J segment 5 bases; nucleotides outside the gene matches: 7. The CDR3 totals 15 residues. In DNA, the CDR3 is TGTGCCAGCAGCACCTGGACAGGGGGCGCGTATGGCTACACCTTC. It codes for CASSTWTGGAYGYTF.

The chain combines TRBV4-1 with TRBJ2-7; 7 bases line up with TRBD1. This CDR3 is 15 amino acids long. Germline V gives CDR1 MGHRA, CDR2 YSYEKL. V trimming: 4 bases; J trimming: 3 bases; junction bases outside the gene matches: 9. For the CDR3, the DNA is TGCGCCAGCAGCCGCGGACAGGCCCCAGGCTACGAGCAGTACTTC. This encodes CASSRGQAPGYEQYF.

This chain links TRBV5-1 with TRBJ2-3; no clear D gene. Trimming stripped 0 bases from V and 1 base from J, with 6 bases between. Germline-derived CDR1 and CDR2 are SGHRS and YFSETQ. The CDR3 totals 14 residues. The CDR3 is CASSLAQGTDTQYF. CDR3 bases: TGCGCCAGCAGCTTGGCCCAGGGCACAGATACGCAGTATTTT.

The rearrangement joins TRBV7-2 to TRBJ2-7; D unclear. Germline CDR1 reads SGHTA; CDR2 reads FQGNSA. The V gene lost 4 bases and the J gene lost 1 base, with 11 bases spanning the gap. The CDR3 totals 14 residues. The CDR3: CASSSGGSSYEQYF. In nucleotides, the CDR3 is TGTGCCAGCAGCTCGGGTGGGTCATCCTACGAGCAGTACTTC.

The rearrangement joins TRBV2 to TRBJ1-4; no definite D call. Trimming removed 2 bases from V and 6 bases from J, with 1 base in between. This CDR3 region has 11 residues. Germline loops: CDR1 SNHLY, CDR2 FYNNEI. The CDR3 spells CASSEYEKLFF. CDR3 in DNA: TGTGCCAGCAGTGAATATGAAAAACTGTTTTTT.

The V gene is TRBV2, the J gene TRBJ1-5; 8 positions match TRBD1. This CDR3 is built from 19 residues. CDR1 SNHLY and CDR2 FYNNEI come from the germline V gene. V shed 2 bases and J 6 bases; nucleotides not matched to a gene: 18. The CDR3 bases are TGTGCCAGCAGTGAATCGGGAACGGACAGGGTAGGAGTCCCTCAGCCCCAGCATTTT. Encoded protein: CASSESGTDRVGVPQPQHF.

The chain carries TRBV6-1 and TRBJ1-3; maybe TRBD1 (6 bases). The germline V and J ends were trimmed by 4 bases and 4 bases, with 14 bases remaining between them. Per germline, CDR1 MNHNS and CDR2 SASEGT. The CDR3 is 15 residues long. This CDR3 is CASSGAGTLGNTIYF. The CDR3 DNA reads TGTGCCAGCAGTGGAGCCGGGACATTGGGAAACACCATATATTTT.

J is TRBJ2-5 and V is TRBV28, with a possible D match to TRBD2 (5 bases). The CDR3 has 12 residues. Germline V gene lookup returns CDR1 MDHEN and CDR2 SYDVKM. The CDR3 bases are TGTTCCACCAGAGGGCCGGCGGAGACCCAGTACTTC. Its protein product is CSTRGPAETQYF. Filled out from reference TRBV28 and TRBJ2-5, the complete variable domain reads DVKVTQSSRYLVKRTGEKVFLECVQDMDHENMFWYRQDPGLGLRLIYFSYDVKMKEKGDIPEGYSVSREKKERFSLILESASTNQTSMYLCSTRGPAETQYFGPGTRLLVL.

V usage is TRBV5-1 and J usage is TRBJ2-7; 9 bases are shared with TRBD1. In germline, CDR1 is SGHRS, CDR2 YFSETQ. The CDR3 consists of 16 residues. J gave up 2 bases and V 2 bases, and 8 bases lay outside the gene matches. CDR3 loop: CASSFLIWDRAYEQYF. CDR3 bases: TGCGCCAGCAGCTTCTTAATTTGGGACAGGGCCTACGAGCAGTACTTC.

The J gene is TRBJ2-7, the V gene TRBV7-9; 7 positions agree with TRBD2. The J segment lost 5 bases and the V segment lost 1 base, leaving 5 bases of the junction unmatched. The CDR3 contains 14 residues. CDR1 and CDR2 (germline): SEHNR, FQNEAQ (reference sequence). CDR3 DNA: TGTGCCAGCAGCTTAGACGGGAGGCATGACGAGCAGTACTTC. This encodes CASSLDGRHDEQYF.

This chain uses TRBV4-2 with TRBJ2-7; D call uncertain. Germline V lookup: CDR1 LGHNA, CDR2 YNFKEQ. Trimming removed 1 base from V and 3 bases from J, with 13 bases in between. The CDR3 has 15 amino acids. CDR3 in DNA: TGTGCCAGCAGCCAAGCCGAAGTTACGGGCTACGAGCAGTACTTC. It codes for CASSQAEVTGYEQYF.

The J gene is TRBJ2-3, the V gene TRBV14, with D uncertain. Between the trimmed V and J ends, which lost 0 bases and 7 bases, there was a span of 5 bases. The CDR3 contains 12 residues. The germline CDR1 and CDR2 sequences are SGHDN and FVKESK. CDR3 coding DNA: TGTGCCAGCAGCCAAGATCAGTATACGCAGTATTTT. Its protein product is CASSQDQYTQYF.

This clone is a singleton in its sample. The chain recombines TRBV11-2 with TRBJ2-5; D is unclear. CDR3 length: 11 amino acids. Trimming cost V 3 bases and J 4 bases, with 3 bases left between them. Germline CDR1 and CDR2: SGHAT and FQNNGV. The CDR3 protein is CASSFRETQYF. Here the CDR3 DNA reads TGTGCCAGCAGCTTTCGAGAGACCCAGTACTTC.

The rearrangement links TRBV7-8 to TRBJ1-1; D is unclear. V was cut by 1 base and J by 3 bases, with 0 bases left in between. Germline V gene data show CDR1 as SGHVS and CDR2 as FQNEAQ. The CDR3 consists of 11 residues. The CDR3 protein is CASSLDTEAFF. The CDR3 DNA follows: TGTGCCAGCAGCTTAGACACTGAAGCTTTCTTT.

The chain employs TRBV11-2 and TRBJ2-7; D not certain. The CDR3 length is 15 residues. V lost 5 bases to trimming and J lost 3 bases, with 17 bases between them. The germline V gene has CDR1 SGHAT and CDR2 FQNNGV. The DNA for the CDR3 is TGTGCCAGCAGCCCTCCTAGAACGGAAGGCTACGAGCAGTACTTC. Translated, it gives CASSPPRTEGYEQYF. The entire variable domain, with the rest obtained from reference TRBV11-2 and TRBJ2-7, is as follows: EAGVAQSPRYKIIEKRQSVAFWCNPISGHATLYWYQQILGQGPKLLIQFQNNGVVDDSQLPKDRFSAERLKGVDSTLKIQPAKLEDSAVYLCASSPPRTEGYEQYFGPGTRLTVT.

The count of this clone is one. The chain joins TRBV2 to TRBJ2-7; 10 bases align to TRBD1. J lost 1 base, V lost 7 bases, and 7 bases had no gene match. Germline V gene sequence: CDR1 SNHLY, CDR2 FYNNEI. The CDR3 is made up of 15 amino acids. The CDR3 region is CASKGTGDYSYEQYF. Here the CDR3 DNA reads TGTGCCAGCAAAGGGACAGGGGACTATTCCTACGAGCAGTACTTC.

The chain is built from TRBV7-2 and TRBJ2-3, with D possibly matching TRBD2 (5 bases). This CDR3 has 16 residues. The V gene's germline CDR1 is SGHTA and CDR2 FQGNSA. Trimming pared 6 bases from V and 3 bases from J, leaving 19 bases between. This chain's CDR3 is CASRNKGLGVTDTQYF. The CDR3 coding sequence is TGTGCCAGCAGGAACAAAGGACTGGGCGTTACAGATACGCAGTATTTT.